Below, 26 T cell receptor beta chains from the same sample are listed, as sequenced in a study of naive and memory T cell subsets. Study-level findings and limits: Possibly reflecting memory cells re-expressing CD45RA, a few larger clonotypes occurred in naive repertoires, especially CD8.

Antigens of these TCRs are unknown. The beta constant-region primer was an equimolar mix of two oligonucleotides covering TRBC1 and TRBC2. The ligated cDNA underwent four PCR rounds using SP2 and nested alpha and beta constant-region primers. TCRdb re-analysed the UMI-ligation and nested PCR reads in MiXCR, keeping a single row per CDR3 protein. The sample carries approximately 140,000 distinct CDR3 sequences, about 20% recorded once. Sequencing was performed on naive CD8+ T cells from blood. These receptors came from a human donor in good health.

The CDR3 protein is CAWSGYLDRSSGANVLTF. The CDR3 DNA reads TGTGCCTGGAGTGGATATTTGGACAGAAGCTCTGGGGCCAACGTCCTGACTTTC. The chain recombines TRBV30 with TRBJ2-6, with D perhaps TRBD1 (6 bases). This CDR3 has 18 residues. Germline assignment: CDR1 GTSNPN and CDR2 SVGIG (reference sequence). V was pared by 1 base and J by 0 bases, with 16 bases between.

This clonotype was seen a few times. The gene calls are TRBV4-1 and TRBJ2-3; the match to TRBD2 covers 12 bases. The V gene end was trimmed by 5 bases and the J gene end by 2 bases; junction bases not matched to a gene: 8. Germline assignment: CDR1 MGHRA and CDR2 YSYEKL. The CDR3 totals 17 residues. In DNA, the CDR3 is TGCGCCAGCAGCGTACTAGCGGGAGGCTCTTTCACAGATACGCAGTATTTT. Translation gives CASSVLAGGSFTDTQYF.

There are a few counts of this clonotype. The J gene is TRBJ2-7, the V gene TRBV6-1, with 7 bases identical to TRBD2. The CDR3 loop spans 16 amino acids. J was trimmed by 4 bases and V by 0 bases; bases with no gene match: 9. Germline lookup yields CDR1 MNHNS and CDR2 SASEGT. CDR3 nucleotides: TGTGCCAGCAGTGAAGCTCTTAGGCAGGGAGGGTACGAGCAGTACTTC. Its translation is CASSEALRQGGYEQYF.

V and J are TRBV4-3 and TRBJ2-7, with D possibly being TRBD2 (5 bases). The germline V gene has CDR1 LGHNA and CDR2 YSLEER. CDR3 length: 15 residues. V was trimmed by 0 bases and J by 0 bases, leaving 9 bases between them. CDR3 nucleotides: TGCGCCAGCAGCCAAGATAGTCGGGGCTCCTACGAGCAGTACTTC. It translates to CASSQDSRGSYEQYF.

This clonotype was counted between two and nine times. The J gene is TRBJ1-2, the V gene TRBV5-1, with D unresolved. The germline CDR1 and CDR2 sequences are SGHRS and YFSETQ. V was pared by 0 bases and J by 4 bases, with 10 bases between. The CDR3 is made up of 14 amino acids. In nucleotides, the CDR3 is TGCGCCAGCAGCTTGGGAGCGGAGATCTATGGCTACACCTTC. Translated: CASSLGAEIYGYTF.

This clonotype was seen more than once but under ten times. The CDR3 DNA is TGTGCCAGCAGCTTAGCGGGCACTAACACTGAAGCTTTCTTT. Protein sequence: CASSLAGTNTEAFF. The J gene is TRBJ1-1, the V gene TRBV7-6, with no clear D. CDR3 length: 14 residues. Looked up from germline, CDR1 is SGHVS and CDR2 is FNYEAQ. Trimming cost V 0 bases and J 2 bases, with 7 bases left between them.

This clonotype was seen a few times. V is TRBV7-9 and J is TRBJ1-1, with 8 bases lining up with TRBD1. Looked up from germline, CDR1 is SEHNR and CDR2 is FQNEAQ (reference sequence). The junction had 5 bases not matched to a gene; V was cut back by 5 bases and J by 0 bases. The CDR3 has 15 residues. CDR3 in amino acids: CASSPWTGMNTEAFF. The CDR3 DNA is TGTGCCAGCAGCCCTTGGACAGGGATGAACACTGAAGCTTTCTTT.

The rearrangement uses TRBV14 and TRBJ2-1, with D tentatively TRBD2 (5 bases). The germline gives CDR1 SGHDN, CDR2 FVKESK. The CDR3 spans 17 residues. The ends were cut back, 2 bases at V and 9 bases at J, with 23 bases in the middle. CDR3 DNA sequence: TGTGCCAGCAGCCAATCGGAGGTACTAGGACGCCCGGGTGAGCAGTTCTTC. Translation gives CASSQSEVLGRPGEQFF.

V and J are TRBV7-6 and TRBJ2-1, with D perhaps being TRBD1 or TRBD2 (5 bases each). This CDR3 is built from 15 residues. Germline V gene data show CDR1 as SGHVS and CDR2 as FNYEAQ. V was trimmed by 5 bases and J by 1 base, leaving 12 bases between them. The CDR3 protein is CASSTGRESYNEQFF. DNA of the CDR3: TGTGCCAGCAGCACGGGACGAGAATCCTACAATGAGCAGTTCTTC.

This clonotype has only a few counts. V and J are TRBV29-1 and TRBJ1-2; D gene unclear. Germline V gene lookup returns CDR1 SQVTM and CDR2 ANQGSEA. Trimming removed 3 bases from V and 3 bases from J, with 11 bases in between. The length of the CDR3 is 13 residues. CDR3 sequence: CSVDSLEDYGYTF. In nucleotides, the CDR3 is TGCAGCGTTGACAGCCTTGAAGACTATGGCTACACCTTC.

This chain links TRBV29-1 with TRBJ2-1; D ambiguous. Germline-derived CDR1 and CDR2 are SQVTM and ANQGSEA. Trimming removed 3 bases at V and 7 bases at J, with 16 bases between. CDR3 length: 14 residues. Here the CDR3 reads CSVDNAPTKNEQFF. The CDR3 DNA sequence: TGCAGCGTTGACAACGCACCGACGAAAAATGAGCAGTTCTTC.

There are a few counts of this clonotype. The chain uses TRBV29-1 and TRBJ2-1; maybe TRBD2 (7 bases). V shed 6 bases and J shed 6 bases, with 21 bases lying between them. This CDR3 region has 15 residues. Germline lookup yields CDR1 SQVTM and CDR2 ANQGSEA. The CDR3, as DNA: TGCAGCGTCGACAAAGGGGGGAGGGAAACCAATGAGCAGTTCTTC. It encodes CSVDKGGRETNEQFF.

There are a few counts of this clonotype. V and J are TRBV9 and TRBJ2-7; 8 positions match TRBD2. This CDR3 spans 14 amino acids. The V gene end was trimmed by 4 bases and the J gene end by 7 bases; junction bases not matched to a gene: 10. Per germline, CDR1 SGDLS and CDR2 YYNGEE. CDR3 bases: TGTGCCAGCAGCCCCCCGGGAGGGAGGCATGAGCAGTACTTC. The encoded protein is CASSPPGGRHEQYF.

The chain recombines TRBV7-9 with TRBJ2-2; D perhaps matches TRBD2 (6 bases). The germline V and J ends were trimmed by 5 bases and 6 bases, with 13 bases remaining between them. The germline gives CDR1 SEHNR, CDR2 FQNEAQ (reference sequence). The CDR3 totals 14 residues. The CDR3 loop is CASSRDSSSGELFF. CDR3 DNA: TGTGCCAGCAGCCGGGACTCATCTTCCGGGGAGCTGTTTTTT.

This clonotype was recorded many times. The rearrangement links TRBV12-3 or TRBV12-4 to TRBJ2-7, with a weak D call TRBD2 (5 bases). The CDR3 is made up of 11 amino acids. V was shortened by 3 bases and J by 5 bases, with 5 bases between the two germline ends. The CDR3: CASSFGNEQYF. In nucleotides, the CDR3 is TGTGCCAGCAGTTTCGGGAACGAGCAGTACTTC.

The chain joins TRBV6-1 to TRBJ2-3, with 9 nucleotides matching TRBD2. Germline CDR1 MNHNS, CDR2 SASEGT. The CDR3 spans 20 residues. After removal of 0 bases from V and 4 bases from J, the junction contained 17 bases not matched to a gene. The CDR3 nucleotides read TGTGCCAGCAGTGAAGCCGATCCGGGCGGGAGGGCCGGACCCCCAGATACGCAGTATTTT. The encoded protein is CASSEADPGGRAGPPDTQYF.

This clonotype was seen only once. The gene calls are TRBV28 and TRBJ2-7; 7 bases are a match to TRBD1. Looked up from germline, CDR1 is MDHEN and CDR2 is SYDVKM. V lost 6 bases, J lost 3 bases, and 5 bases stayed unmatched. The CDR3 runs to 13 residues. The CDR3 reads CASRGDSHYEQYF. CDR3 coding DNA: TGTGCCAGCAGGGGGGACAGCCACTACGAGCAGTACTTC.

The chain carries TRBV7-9 and TRBJ1-4; no definite D call. Trimming removed 1 base at V and 7 bases at J, with 7 bases between. CDR3 length: 13 amino acids. Germline V lookup: CDR1 SEHNR, CDR2 FQNEAQ (reference sequence). CDR3 coding DNA: TGTGCCAGCAGCTTAGGAGAGAGTGAAAAACTGTTTTTT. This translates into CASSLGESEKLFF.

The chain uses TRBV15 and TRBJ2-2, with TRBD2 as a possible D gene (5 bases). Deletions cut 0 bases from V and 0 bases from J, with 20 bases between. The CDR3 contains 20 residues. Germline values: CDR1 LNHNV, CDR2 YYDKDF (reference sequence). Written as DNA, the CDR3 is TGTGCCACCAGCAGAGACTCCCCATCGGAGGCAGCCGCGAACACCGGGGAGCTGTTTTTT. Encoded protein: CATSRDSPSEAAANTGELFF.

This clonotype was counted many times. The chain is built from TRBV24-1 and TRBJ2-2; 13 bases are shared with TRBD2. Germline CDR1 and CDR2: KGHDR and SFDVKD. V trimming: 7 bases; J trimming: 10 bases; junction bases outside the gene matches: 5. CDR3 size: 14 residues. In nucleotides, the CDR3 is TGTGCCACCAGCCGACTAGCGGGAGGTCAGGAGCTGTTTTTT. This sequence encodes CATSRLAGGQELFF.

V usage is TRBV5-1 and J usage is TRBJ2-4; D might be TRBD1 (6 bases). The CDR3 extends over 16 amino acids. The germline V gene encodes CDR1 SGHRS and CDR2 YFSETQ. V was trimmed by 4 bases and J by 0 bases, leaving 14 bases between them. The CDR3 DNA reads as TGCGCCAGCAGCGTGGACAGCCTTCTAGCCAAAAACATTCAGTACTTC. It codes for CASSVDSLLAKNIQYF.

This clonotype was seen repeatedly, ten times or more. This chain links TRBV24-1 with TRBJ1-1, with 8 bases matching TRBD1. Losses at the gene ends were 3 bases for V and 5 bases for J; bases not matched to a gene: 13. The germline gives CDR1 KGHDR, CDR2 SFDVKD. CDR3 size: 17 residues. CDR3 in amino acids: CATSDHDRGNGWTEAFF. CDR3 coding DNA: TGTGCCACCAGTGATCATGACAGGGGCAACGGGTGGACTGAAGCTTTCTTT.

This clonotype was counted a few times. The chain links TRBV28 to TRBJ2-7; TRBD2 might be the D (5 bases). Germline CDR1 and CDR2: MDHEN and SYDVKM. CDR3 length: 12 residues. V was pared by 7 bases and J by 5 bases, with 12 bases between. CDR3 amino acids: CASTGGFHEQYF. DNA for the CDR3: TGTGCCAGCACCGGAGGCTTCCACGAGCAGTACTTC.

This rearrangement joins TRBV6-8 to TRBJ2-7; D is perhaps TRBD1 (6 bases). The CDR3 has 16 amino acids. Trimming took off 6 bases at V and 3 bases at J, with 21 bases between the two ends. Germline V CDR1 and CDR2: MNHGY, SAAAGT. The CDR3 DNA sequence: TGTGCCAGCAGCCGCAAGACAGGCTTTACCTGCTACGAGCAGTACTTC. Its translation: CASSRKTGFTCYEQYF.

The CDR3 DNA reads TGCGCCAGCAGCCAAGACCTCTTGTCGGGCTCTAACTATGGCTACACCTTC. Its translation: CASSQDLLSGSNYGYTF. This chain joins TRBV4-1 and TRBJ1-2; D is uncertain. The CDR3 loop spans 17 amino acids. The V end lost 0 bases, the J end lost 0 bases, and 14 bases lay between the germline ends. CDR1 is MGHRA and CDR2 is YSYEKL in the germline V gene.

The chain is built from TRBV12-3 or TRBV12-4 and TRBJ1-3; D is uncertain. V dropped 3 bases and J dropped 3 bases, with 6 bases sitting between them. The CDR3 contains 13 residues. The CDR3 here is CASSFGGGNTIYF. CDR3 bases: TGTGCCAGCAGTTTTGGTGGTGGAAACACCATATATTTT.